This entry is about one T cell receptor (beta chain). Other DNA sequences of this sample code for an identical CDR3. These data belong to a study of cytomegalovirus exposure and HLA in healthy donors. Likely unrecorded immune exposures existed in these nominally healthy donors. Vbeta (60) and Jbeta (13) primers were used in the PCR. TCRdb's table, derived via immunoSEQ multiplex PCR, lists solely in-frame clones and lacks some. The sample yields about 170,000 clones, roughly 80% seen once. Trimming at V came to 5 bases and at J to 6 bases, leaving 3 bases not matched to a gene. The germline gives CDR1 MNHEY, CDR2 SVGAGI. The CDR3 extends over 12 amino acids.

Sequenced input: PBMCs. This chain joins TRBV6-5 and TRBJ2-7, with TRBD1 identical over 8 bases. The TCR sequence derives from a boy younger than 10 in good health and CMV-seronegative. The CDR3 sequence is CASSRTGSEQYF. The CDR3 DNA sequence: TGTGCCAGCAGTCGGACAGGGAGCGAGCAGTACTTC.